This TCR beta chain was sequenced during a study of T cell responses to AZD1222 COVID-19 vaccine. Findings and limits, study-wide: The study reported that nearly half of spike-specific TCRs target unmutated variant regions. Clonal diversity was possibly underestimated, and the donors were mostly white British, with more females.

Between the trimmed V and J ends, which lost 0 bases and 8 bases, there was a span of 9 bases. From germline, CDR1 is SGHRS and CDR2 YFSETQ. CDR3 size: 14 residues. As for this clone: The antigen remains unidentified.

Some clones are missing from TCRdb's copy, which holds only in-frame ones; the method was immunoSEQ multiplex PCR. This repertoire shows 150,000 or so clones, roughly nine tenths found once; its top ten account for more than 3.5%. The receptor comes from an adult in good health. This chain links TRBV5-1 with TRBJ1-6; D unclear. The sample in question was peripheral blood, obtained on day 0 of AZD1222 vaccination. CDR3 sequence (DNA): TGCGCCAGCAGCTTGGGGGGAGGGTATTCACCCCTCCACTTT. Its translation is CASSLGGGYSPLHF.